These T cell receptor beta chains were read from a single sample in a study of cytotoxic CD8 clonotypes in ibrutinib-treated CLL. Clones were sequenced by immunoSEQ multiplex PCR, and TCRdb holds only the in-frame ones, with some missing. The sample carries 150,000 to 250,000 clones, roughly 72% recorded once. The sequences come from PBMCs, collected after 24 months of ibrutinib treatment. Every receptor here comes from a human donor with chronic lymphocytic leukemia. The CDR3 runs from the conserved cysteine through the conserved F or W. D genes are given only for firm matches. The size entry is marked missing in some rows and otherwise reads once, few, many or a size class.

size: .
D: .
J: TRBJ2-5
V: TRBV19
DNA: TGTGCCAGTAATTGGGGGACGGGGGAGACCCAGTACTTC
CDR3: CASNWGTGETQYF

size: .
D: .
J: TRBJ1-1
V: TRBV30
DNA: TGTGCCTGGAGTCGAGATCGCGTTATAGCTTTCTTT
CDR3: CAWSRDRVIAFF

size: .
D: TRBD1
J: TRBJ1-1
V: TRBV27
DNA: TGTGCCAGCAGTTTTATATCAGGGGGGATGTTCGGCACTGAAGCTTTCTTT
CDR3: CASSFISGGMFGTEAFF

size: .
D: TRBD1
J: TRBJ1-4
V: TRBV6-1
DNA: TGTGCCAGCAGACCGACAGGGGAAAATGAAAAACTGTTTTTT
CDR3: CASRPTGENEKLFF

size: .
D: TRBD1
J: TRBJ1-2
V: TRBV5-1
DNA: TGCGCCAGCTCTGGACAGGGGGCAGGCTATGGCTACACCTTC
CDR3: CASSGQGAGYGYTF

size: .
D: TRBD1
J: TRBJ1-2
V: TRBV6-1
DNA: TGTGCCAGCAGTGATTCCCCGACAGGGGGTTTCTATGGCTACACCTTC
CDR3: CASSDSPTGGFYGYTF

size: few
D: .
J: TRBJ2-2
V: TRBV29-1
DNA: TGCAGCGTTGCTGGCACCGGGGAGCTGTTTTTT
CDR3: CSVAGTGELFF

size: .
D: .
J: TRBJ2-7
V: TRBV5-1
DNA: TGCGCCAGCAGCGACCTATACGAGCAGTACTTC
CDR3: CASSDLYEQYF

size: .
D: .
J: TRBJ2-7
V: TRBV7-2
DNA: TGTGCCAGCAGCTTAGGTTCAGAAACCTACGAGCAGTACTTC
CDR3: CASSLGSETYEQYF

size: .
D: TRBD1
J: TRBJ2-3
V: TRBV19
DNA: TGTGCCAGTAGACACCCGGGACAGAGCACAGATACGCAGTATTTT
CDR3: CASRHPGQSTDTQYF

size: .
D: .
J: TRBJ2-1
V: TRBV7-2
DNA: TGTGCCAGCAGCTTAGTTTCGGGTGATGAGCAGTTCTTC
CDR3: CASSLVSGDEQFF

size: few
D: .
J: TRBJ2-5
V: TRBV7-9
DNA: TGTGCCAGCAGCTTAGCGCGGGACAGCACAGAGACCCAGTACTTC
CDR3: CASSLARDSTETQYF

size: .
D: .
J: TRBJ1-4
V: TRBV2
DNA: TGTGCCAGCGTAAAGGAGTCTACTAATGAAAAACTGTTTTTT
CDR3: CASVKESTNEKLFF

size: .
D: .
J: TRBJ1-5
V: TRBV5-6
DNA: TGTGCCAGCAGCTATCGACCGCGAGGGGGCAATCAGCCCCAGCATTTT
CDR3: CASSYRPRGGNQPQHF

size: .
D: .
J: TRBJ1-2
V: TRBV27
DNA: TGTGCCAGCAGATTTTCGAGGCAAGGAGGCAACTATGGCTACACCTTC
CDR3: CASRFSRQGGNYGYTF

size: .
D: TRBD2
J: TRBJ2-5
V: TRBV30
DNA: TGTGCCTGGAGGGGGCCGGCGGGAGCGGATGAGACCCAGTACTTC
CDR3: CAWRGPAGADETQYF

size: .
D: TRBD2
J: TRBJ2-3
V: TRBV7-9
DNA: TGTGCCAGCAGCTTAGGGACTAGCCCTAGCACAGATACGCAGTATTTT
CDR3: CASSLGTSPSTDTQYF

size: .
D: TRBD1
J: TRBJ1-1
V: TRBV30
DNA: TGTGCCGCGGACAGGGGGCGTGGTGAAGCTTTCTTT
CDR3: CAADRGRGEAFF

size: .
D: TRBD1
J: TRBJ2-3
V: TRBV27
DNA: TGTGCCAGCAGAAGTCGAGGGACAGGGGCGGGGGATACGCAGTATTTT
CDR3: CASRSRGTGAGDTQYF

size: once
D: .
J: TRBJ1-5
V: TRBV6-6
DNA: TGTGCCAGCAGTTACTCAGAGGGGGTGATTCAGCCCCAGCATTTT
CDR3: CASSYSEGVIQPQHF

size: .
D: .
J: TRBJ1-1
V: TRBV6-5
DNA: TGTGCCAGCAGTTACAGGGCCGTGAACACTGAAGCTTTCTTT
CDR3: CASSYRAVNTEAFF

size: .
D: TRBD1
J: TRBJ2-1
V: TRBV7-8
DNA: TGTGCCAGCAGCTTAGCACCCAGGGGGACCTACAATGAGCAGTTCTTC
CDR3: CASSLAPRGTYNEQFF

size: .
D: TRBD2
J: TRBJ2-5
V: TRBV9
DNA: TGTGCCAGCAGCGTAGGAGGGTTCGGGGGGGAGACCCAGTACTTC
CDR3: CASSVGGFGGETQYF

size: few
D: TRBD1
J: TRBJ1-1
V: TRBV19
DNA: TGTGCCAGTGCCGGCGGACAGGGGAACACTGAAGCTTTCTTT
CDR3: CASAGGQGNTEAFF

size: once
D: .
J: TRBJ2-6
V: TRBV5-4
DNA: TGTGCCAGCAGCTCAAAGGAAGGTGGGGCCAACGTCCTGACTTTC
CDR3: CASSSKEGGANVLTF

size: few
D: .
J: TRBJ2-3
V: TRBV7-9
DNA: TGTGCCAGCAGCCCTGGACAAAAAAACACAGATACGCAGTATTTT
CDR3: CASSPGQKNTDTQYF

size: once
D: .
J: TRBJ2-2
V: TRBV11-3
DNA: TGTGCCAGCAGCCCAGTCACAGGCCCGAACACCGGGGAGCTGTTTTTT
CDR3: CASSPVTGPNTGELFF

size: .
D: TRBD2
J: TRBJ2-1
V: TRBV7-9
DNA: TGTGCCAGCAGCCTCCTAGCGGGAGCTTACAATGAGCAGTTCTTC
CDR3: CASSLLAGAYNEQFF

size: .
D: TRBD2
J: TRBJ2-5
V: TRBV4-3
DNA: TGCGCCAGCAGCCAGAGCCCGGGACTAGCGCACCAAGAGACCCAGTACTTC
CDR3: CASSQSPGLAHQETQYF

size: .
D: TRBD2
J: TRBJ2-5
V: TRBV7-7
DNA: TGTGCTAGCAGCTTAGCCCGGGACTATCAAGAGACCCAGTACTTC
CDR3: CASSLARDYQETQYF

size: few
D: TRBD1
J: TRBJ1-4
V: TRBV5-1
DNA: TGCGCCAGCAGCTTCGGGACAGGGAACGGAAAACTGTTTTTT
CDR3: CASSFGTGNGKLFF

size: .
D: TRBD2
J: TRBJ2-1
V: TRBV19
DNA: TGTGCCAGTAGTATAGGGCGGGGGATTGAGCAGTTCTTC
CDR3: CASSIGRGIEQFF

size: once
D: .
J: TRBJ2-7
V: TRBV5-1
DNA: TGCGCCAGCAGCTTGGCCGAGTCGGGCTGGTTATACTACGAGCAGTACTTC
CDR3: CASSLAESGWLYYEQYF

size: few
D: .
J: TRBJ1-1
V: TRBV7-6
DNA: TGTGCCAGCAGCTTAGAGTCCGCATTTCGCAAGAACACTGAAGCTTTCTTT
CDR3: CASSLESAFRKNTEAFF

size: .
D: TRBD1
J: TRBJ2-7
V: TRBV18
DNA: TGTGCCAGCTCTACCGACAGGGGCCTCCCCTACGAGCAGTACTTC
CDR3: CASSTDRGLPYEQYF

size: .
D: .
J: TRBJ2-7
V: TRBV27
DNA: TGTGCCAGCAGTCACGACAGAGATTACTACGAGCAGTACTTC
CDR3: CASSHDRDYYEQYF

size: .
D: .
J: TRBJ1-1
V: TRBV10-2
DNA: TGCGCCAGCAGTGAGTCCGCAGGGGCTATGAACACTGAAGCTTTCTTT
CDR3: CASSESAGAMNTEAFF

size: .
D: .
J: TRBJ1-2
V: TRBV4-1
DNA: TGCGCCAGCAGCCAAGCAGGAGATACTGTGTTTGGCTACACCTTC
CDR3: CASSQAGDTVFGYTF

size: .
D: TRBD2
J: TRBJ2-5
V: TRBV4-2
DNA: TGTGCCAGCAGCCAAGAACGGGGGGAAGAGACCCAGTACTTC
CDR3: CASSQERGEETQYF

size: .
D: .
J: TRBJ2-7
V: TRBV6-6
DNA: TGTGCCAGCAGTCGTCCCGGCGAGCAGTACTTC
CDR3: CASSRPGEQYF

size: few
D: .
J: TRBJ2-1
V: TRBV29-1
DNA: TGCAGCGTTGAAGAGGGTCACAATGAGCAGTTCTTC
CDR3: CSVEEGHNEQFF

size: .
D: .
J: TRBJ2-7
V: TRBV7-2
DNA: TGTGCCAGCAGCGGGGCCGGGACACTTACCTACGAGCAGTACTTC
CDR3: CASSGAGTLTYEQYF

size: few
D: .
J: TRBJ1-5
V: TRBV6-5
DNA: TGTGCCAGCAGTTACTCCGGCAGTATCAATCAGCCCCAGCATTTT
CDR3: CASSYSGSINQPQHF

size: .
D: TRBD1
J: TRBJ2-7
V: TRBV10-3
DNA: TGTGCCATCAGCCCGGACAGGGCTGGGCAGTACTTC
CDR3: CAISPDRAGQYF

size: .
D: .
J: TRBJ2-7
V: TRBV27
DNA: TGTGCCAGCAGAATTAGCAGGGGCTACGAGCAGTACTTC
CDR3: CASRISRGYEQYF

size: .
D: .
J: TRBJ1-5
V: TRBV25-1
DNA: TGTGCCAGCAGTGCCAACGGAGGGAACAATCAGCCCCAGCATTTT
CDR3: CASSANGGNNQPQHF

size: .
D: .
J: TRBJ2-2
V: TRBV28
DNA: TGTGCCAGCATGTGGCTAGCTAACACCGGGGAGCTGTTTTTT
CDR3: CASMWLANTGELFF

size: .
D: .
J: TRBJ1-4
V: TRBV7-6
DNA: TGTGCCAGCAGCCCTAGCCCGACGGGCGAAAAACTGTTTTTT
CDR3: CASSPSPTGEKLFF

size: .
D: .
J: TRBJ2-1
V: TRBV19
DNA: TGTGCCAGTCGCTCGGGAGAGGGTTCCTACAATGAGCAGTTCTTC
CDR3: CASRSGEGSYNEQFF

size: few
D: .
J: TRBJ1-5
V: TRBV30
DNA: TGTGCCTGGAGTGTAGGGGAAGCCCAGCATTTT
CDR3: CAWSVGEAQHF

size: .
D: .
J: TRBJ2-1
V: TRBV10-3
DNA: TGTGCCATCAGTGAGGACGGGGGACAAGAAGCCTACAATGAGCAGTTCTTC
CDR3: CAISEDGGQEAYNEQFF

size: few
D: .
J: TRBJ2-3
V: TRBV2
DNA: TGTGCCAGCAGTGCGGTTAGCGGCACAGATACGCAGTATTTT
CDR3: CASSAVSGTDTQYF

size: once
D: TRBD2
J: TRBJ2-7
V: TRBV29-1
DNA: TGCAGCGTTGAAGATCGACTAGCGGCAACCTACGAGCAGTACTTC
CDR3: CSVEDRLAATYEQYF

size: .
D: .
J: TRBJ2-5
V: TRBV14
DNA: TGTGCCAGCAGCCTCTCAGAGACCCAGTACTTC
CDR3: CASSLSETQYF

size: .
D: TRBD2
J: TRBJ2-1
V: TRBV6-5
DNA: TGTGCCAGCAGTTACTCGGGACTAGCGGGAGATGAGCAGTTCTTC
CDR3: CASSYSGLAGDEQFF

size: .
D: .
J: TRBJ2-1
V: TRBV30
DNA: TGTGCCTGGAGTCCTGCTAGTGGCAATGAGCAGTTCTTC
CDR3: CAWSPASGNEQFF